The 17 T cell receptor beta chains reported below all come from one sample, sequenced in a study of CD8+CD57+ T cells in acquired aplastic anemia. TCR beta VDJ and CDR3 profiles were obtained from a genomic DNA template. Via MiXCR, TCRdb re-called the reads, giving one row per CDR3 protein. The sample includes about 190,000 distinct CDR3 sequences, 55% to 70% of them seen just once. Sequencing was done on a sample of sorted CD4+, CD8+, or CD8+CD57+ T cells (not recorded which) from PBMCs. The receptors stem from a human donor with severe aplastic anemia or a healthy control (not recorded which).

V and J are TRBV7-8 and TRBJ2-7; 8 bases agree with TRBD1. CDR3 size: 14 residues. The germline V gene encodes CDR1 SGHVS and CDR2 FQNEAQ. With 4 bases clipped from V and 1 base from J, the junction kept 3 bases outside the gene matches. The CDR3 nucleotides read TGTGCCAGCAGCTCACGGGACAGGTCCTACGAGCAGTACTTC. Translated: CASSSRDRSYEQYF.

The V gene is TRBV24-1, the J gene TRBJ2-5; D may be TRBD2 (5 bases). With 4 bases removed from V and 1 base from J, the gap between germline ends came to 6 bases. In germline, CDR1 is KGHDR, CDR2 SFDVKD. The CDR3 runs to 13 residues. The CDR3 protein is CATSEGSQETQYF. CDR3 nucleotide sequence: TGTGCCACCAGTGAAGGGAGCCAAGAGACCCAGTACTTC.

This clonotype was counted many times. The chain employs TRBV9 and TRBJ2-3, with 8 bases matching TRBD2. CDR3 size: 14 residues. Germline trimming cut 10 bases from V and 2 bases from J; bases unmatched to any gene: 9. The germline gives CDR1 SGDLS, CDR2 YYNGEE. The CDR3 coding sequence is TGTGCCGCCTCGGGGGGGGCGGACACAGATACGCAGTATTTT. This encodes CAASGGADTDTQYF. The whole variable domain, remainder taken from reference TRBV9 and TRBJ2-3, is DSGVTQTPKHLITATGQRVTLRCSPRSGDLSVYWYQQSLDQGLQFLIQYYNGEERAKGNILERFSAQQFPDLHSELNLSSLELGDSALYFCAASGGADTDTQYFGPGTRLTVL.

This chain links TRBV15 with TRBJ2-3; D may correspond to TRBD1 or TRBD2 (7 bases each). The ends were cut back, 3 bases at V and 2 bases at J, with 15 bases in the middle. CDR1 LNHNV and CDR2 YYDKDF come from the germline V gene (reference sequence). The CDR3 runs 16 residues. CDR3 bases: TGTGCCACCAGCAGCCAGGGGGGGCATGACACAGATACGCAGTATTTT. Encoded protein: CATSSQGGHDTDTQYF.

The chain combines TRBV9 with TRBJ1-6; no reliable D call. Germline V gene sequence: CDR1 SGDLS, CDR2 YYNGEE. The CDR3 length is 15 residues. V was trimmed by 4 bases and J by 4 bases, leaving 12 bases between them. The CDR3 sequence: CASSQVSGYNSPLHF. In nucleotides, the CDR3 is TGTGCCAGCAGCCAGGTCTCTGGGTATAATTCACCCCTCCACTTT. The full variable domain, completed using reference TRBV9 and TRBJ1-6, is DSGVTQTPKHLITATGQRVTLRCSPRSGDLSVYWYQQSLDQGLQFLIQYYNGEERAKGNILERFSAQQFPDLHSELNLSSLELGDSALYFCASSQVSGYNSPLHFGNGTRLTVT.

This rearrangement joins TRBV7-9 to TRBJ2-7; 12 bases align to TRBD2. The CDR3 length is 16 residues. CDR1 is SEHNR, CDR2 FQNEAQ, per germline (reference sequence). V lost 1 base to trimming and J lost 5 bases; unmatched junction nucleotides: 6. In DNA, the CDR3 is TGTGCCAGCAGCTTAGTAACACTAGCGGGGGGCCACGAGCAGTACTTC. Protein: CASSLVTLAGGHEQYF.

As DNA, the CDR3 is TGTGCCAGCAGTTCGGGACTAGTGAGAACAGATACGCAGTATTTT. Protein product: CASSSGLVRTDTQYF. The chain couples TRBV12-3 or TRBV12-4 to TRBJ2-3, with 8 bases that match TRBD2. V shed 4 bases and J 3 bases; nucleotides not matched to a gene: 6. This CDR3 spans 15 amino acids.

This sequence joins TRBV19 and TRBJ1-3; D uncertain. The CDR3 covers 16 residues. CDR1 and CDR2 (germline): LNHDA, SQIVND (reference sequence). V was pared by 6 bases and J by 0 bases, with 15 bases between. CDR3 nucleotide sequence: TGTGCCAGTAGGACGGTGGGGAGAGTCTCTGGAAACACCATATATTTT. This sequence encodes CASRTVGRVSGNTIYF.

With respect to this clonotype: A junction boundary mismatches the germline segment, possibly from a read error. The rearrangement joins TRBV12-3 or TRBV12-4 to TRBJ1-1; 9 bases match TRBD1. The CDR3 totals 14 residues. The CDR3 DNA follows: TGTGCCAGCAACGGACAGGGGCTCCCTGGGGGAGCTCTCTTT. Encoded protein: CASNGQGLPGGALF.

As to this clonotype: One end of the junction does not line up with germline, which may come from a read error. The gene calls are TRBV7-2 and TRBJ2-7; TRBD2 agrees at 13 bases. Germline CDR1 reads SGHTA; CDR2 reads FQGNSA. The CDR3 runs to 13 residues. The CDR3 nucleotides read TGTGCCAGCAGCCAGAGACTAGCGGGAGGATGGGACTTC. Translating gives CASSQRLAGGWDF.

The chain joins TRBV7-2 to TRBJ2-1, with 10 bases identical to TRBD2. Germline CDR1 is SGHTA and CDR2 is FQGNSA. V dropped 1 base and J dropped 6; count of bases not matched to a gene: 6. The CDR3 has 16 residues. The CDR3 reads CASSLVGTSVFNEQFF. CDR3 DNA: TGTGCCAGCAGCTTAGTAGGGACTAGCGTATTCAATGAGCAGTTCTTC.

The gene calls are TRBV6-4 and TRBJ2-1, with TRBD1 matching 11 bases. Per the germline V gene, CDR1 is MRHNA and CDR2 is SNTAGT. Germline trimming cut 2 bases from V and 8 bases from J; bases unmatched to any gene: 2. The CDR3 loop spans 14 amino acids. For the CDR3, the DNA is TGTGCCAGCAGTGACGGGACAGGGGGGGATGAGCAGTTCTTC. Its protein product is CASSDGTGGDEQFF.

Turning to this clonotype: A read error may account for a junction end that differs from germline. J is TRBJ2-5 and V is TRBV19; 9 positions match TRBD2. The germline V gene encodes CDR1 LNHDA and CDR2 SQIVND (reference sequence). This CDR3 has 13 amino acids. In nucleotides, the CDR3 is TGTGCCGGTAGAGCGGGAGGAATGGAGACCCAGTACTTC. Its translation is CAGRAGGMETQYF.

The CDR3 coding sequence is TGTGCCATCAGTGAGTCCACAGGGGGCGCGGAAAAACTGTTTTTT. Translation: CAISESTGGAEKLFF. The chain recombines TRBV10-3 with TRBJ1-4; 9 nucleotides line up with TRBD1. The J segment lost 8 bases and the V segment lost 0 bases, leaving 4 bases of the junction unmatched. Germline V lookup: CDR1 ENHRY, CDR2 SYGVKD. The CDR3 extends over 15 amino acids.

The chain couples TRBV10-3 to TRBJ2-3; no clear D gene. V lost 10 bases and J 2 bases, leaving 13 bases between the germline ends. The CDR3 is 13 amino acids. Germline CDR1 and CDR2: ENHRY and SYGVKD. The CDR3 sequence is CATGRANTDTQYF. In DNA, the CDR3 is TGTGCCACCGGCCGCGCGAACACAGATACGCAGTATTTT.

The V gene is TRBV10-3, the J gene TRBJ2-1; D is perhaps TRBD1 or TRBD2 (6 bases each). Germline V gene data show CDR1 as ENHRY and CDR2 as SYGVKD. Deletions cut 8 bases from V and 6 bases from J, with 11 bases between. CDR3 length: 12 residues. CDR3 in amino acids: CAIGGGGNEQFF. The CDR3 region has the DNA TGTGCCATCGGTGGAGGGGGCAATGAGCAGTTCTTC.

The chain has TRBV5-4 and TRBJ1-6; D possibly corresponds to TRBD1 (5 bases). This CDR3 contains 14 residues. Germline-derived CDR1 and CDR2 are SGHNT and YYREEE (reference sequence). Trimming took 4 bases from V and 8 from J, leaving 13 bases between them. CDR3 region: CASSLTEEYSPLHF. CDR3 DNA sequence: TGTGCCAGCAGCCTGACAGAAGAGTATTCACCCCTCCACTTT. The whole variable domain, filled in from reference TRBV5-4 and TRBJ1-6, reads ETGVTQSPTHLIKTRGQQVTLRCSSQSGHNTVSWYQQALGQGPQFIFQYYREEENGRGNFPPRFSGLQFPNYSSELNVNALELDDSALYLCASSLTEEYSPLHFGNGTRLTVT.